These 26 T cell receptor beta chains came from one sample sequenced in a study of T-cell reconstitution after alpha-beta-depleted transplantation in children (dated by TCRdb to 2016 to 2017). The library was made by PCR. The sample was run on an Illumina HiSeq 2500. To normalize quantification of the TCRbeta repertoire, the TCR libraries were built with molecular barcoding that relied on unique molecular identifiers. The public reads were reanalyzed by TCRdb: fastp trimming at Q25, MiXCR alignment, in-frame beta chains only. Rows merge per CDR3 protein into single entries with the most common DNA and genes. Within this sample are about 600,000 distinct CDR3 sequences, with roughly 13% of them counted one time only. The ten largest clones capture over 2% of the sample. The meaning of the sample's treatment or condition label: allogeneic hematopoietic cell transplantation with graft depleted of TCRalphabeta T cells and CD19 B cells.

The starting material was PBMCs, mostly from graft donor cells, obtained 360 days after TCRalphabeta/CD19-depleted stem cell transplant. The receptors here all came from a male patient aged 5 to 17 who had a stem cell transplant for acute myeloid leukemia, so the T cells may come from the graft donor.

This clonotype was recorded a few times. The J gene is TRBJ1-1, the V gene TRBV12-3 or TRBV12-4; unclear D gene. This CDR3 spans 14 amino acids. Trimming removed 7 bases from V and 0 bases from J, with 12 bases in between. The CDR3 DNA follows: TGTGCCAGCAACGTAAGGGCTTTGAACACTGAAGCTTTCTTT. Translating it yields CASNVRALNTEAFF.

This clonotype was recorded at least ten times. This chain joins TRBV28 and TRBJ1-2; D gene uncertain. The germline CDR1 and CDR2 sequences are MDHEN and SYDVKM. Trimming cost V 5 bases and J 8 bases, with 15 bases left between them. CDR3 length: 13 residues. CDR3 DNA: TGTGCCAGCAGTGCGGACTCGGTAGGCGGCTACACCTTC. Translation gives CASSADSVGGYTF.

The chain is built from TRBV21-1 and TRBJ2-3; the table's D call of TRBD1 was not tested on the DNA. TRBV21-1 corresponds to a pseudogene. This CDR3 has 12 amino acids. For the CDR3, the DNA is TGTGCCAGCAGCAGAAATAGGGGTACGCAGTATTTT. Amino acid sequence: CASSRNRGTQYF.

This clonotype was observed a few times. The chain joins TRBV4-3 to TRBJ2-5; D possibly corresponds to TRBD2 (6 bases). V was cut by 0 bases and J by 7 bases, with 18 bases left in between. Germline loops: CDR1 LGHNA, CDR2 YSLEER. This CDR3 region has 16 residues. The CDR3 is CASSQELSGSPRTQYF. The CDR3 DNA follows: TGCGCCAGCAGCCAAGAACTCTCCGGGAGCCCAAGGACCCAGTACTTC.

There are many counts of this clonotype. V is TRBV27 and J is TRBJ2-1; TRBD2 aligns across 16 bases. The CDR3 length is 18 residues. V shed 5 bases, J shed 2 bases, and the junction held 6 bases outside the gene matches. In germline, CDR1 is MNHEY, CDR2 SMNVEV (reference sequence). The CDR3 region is CASSTGTSGRVTYNEQFF. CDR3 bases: TGTGCCAGCAGTACAGGGACTAGCGGGAGGGTAACCTACAATGAGCAGTTCTTC.

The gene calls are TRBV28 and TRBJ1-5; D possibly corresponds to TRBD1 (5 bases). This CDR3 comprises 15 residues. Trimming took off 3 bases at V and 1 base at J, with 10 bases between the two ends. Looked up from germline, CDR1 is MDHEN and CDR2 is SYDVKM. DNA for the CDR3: TGTGCCAGCAGTTTTGGGACCGGGAGCAATCAGCCCCAGCATTTT. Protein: CASSFGTGSNQPQHF.

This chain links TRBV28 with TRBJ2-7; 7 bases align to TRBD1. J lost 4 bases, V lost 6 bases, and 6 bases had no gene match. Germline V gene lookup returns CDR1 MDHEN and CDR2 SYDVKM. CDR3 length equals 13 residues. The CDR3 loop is CASRKTGRYEQYF. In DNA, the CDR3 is TGTGCCAGCAGAAAGACAGGGAGATACGAGCAGTACTTC.

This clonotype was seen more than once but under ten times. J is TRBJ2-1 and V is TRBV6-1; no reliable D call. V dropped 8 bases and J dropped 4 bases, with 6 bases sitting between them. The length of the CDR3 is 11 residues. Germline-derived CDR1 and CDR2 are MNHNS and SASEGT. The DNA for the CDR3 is TGTGCCAGCTCCATGTACAATGAGCAGTTCTTC. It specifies CASSMYNEQFF.

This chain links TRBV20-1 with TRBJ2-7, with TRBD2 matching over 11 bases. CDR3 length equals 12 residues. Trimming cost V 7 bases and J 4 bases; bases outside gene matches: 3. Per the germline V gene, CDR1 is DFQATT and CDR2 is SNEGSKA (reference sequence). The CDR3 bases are TGCAGTGGAACTAGCGGGAGTTACGAGCAGTACTTC. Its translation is CSGTSGSYEQYF.

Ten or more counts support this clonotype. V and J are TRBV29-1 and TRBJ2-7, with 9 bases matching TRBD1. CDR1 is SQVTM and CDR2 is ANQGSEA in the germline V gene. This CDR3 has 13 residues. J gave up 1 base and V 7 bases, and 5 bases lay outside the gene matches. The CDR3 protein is CSAADRGSYEQYF. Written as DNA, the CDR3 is TGCAGCGCCGCGGACAGGGGATCCTACGAGCAGTACTTC.

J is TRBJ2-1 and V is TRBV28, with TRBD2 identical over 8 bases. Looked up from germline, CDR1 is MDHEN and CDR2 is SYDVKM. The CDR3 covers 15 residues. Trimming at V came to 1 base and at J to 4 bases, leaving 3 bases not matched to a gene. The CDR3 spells CASSLLLAEYNEQFF. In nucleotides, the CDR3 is TGTGCCAGCAGTTTATTACTAGCGGAGTACAATGAGCAGTTCTTC.

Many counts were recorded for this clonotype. CDR3 in DNA: TGCAGTGCTAGTGGGACTAGCGGGGGGACCGGGGAGCTGTTTTTT. Amino acid sequence: CSASGTSGGTGELFF. The J gene is TRBJ2-2, the V gene TRBV20-1, with TRBD2 matching 15 bases. The CDR3 is 15 residues long. Germline loops: CDR1 DFQATT, CDR2 SNEGSKA (reference sequence). V was pared by 3 bases and J by 5 bases, with 1 base of the junction left unmatched.

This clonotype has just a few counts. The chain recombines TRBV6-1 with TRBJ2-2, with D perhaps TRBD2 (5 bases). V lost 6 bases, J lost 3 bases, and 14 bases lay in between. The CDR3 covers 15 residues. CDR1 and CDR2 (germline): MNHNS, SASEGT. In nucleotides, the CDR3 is TGTGCCAGCAGAGTGACACAGCGGTACACCGGGGAGCTGTTTTTT. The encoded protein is CASRVTQRYTGELFF.

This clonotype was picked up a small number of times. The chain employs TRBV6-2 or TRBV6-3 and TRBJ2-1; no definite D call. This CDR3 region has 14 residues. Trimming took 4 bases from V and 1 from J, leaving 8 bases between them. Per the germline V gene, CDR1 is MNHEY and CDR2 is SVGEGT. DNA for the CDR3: TGTGCCAGCAGTTTCCACTATTCCTACAATGAGCAGTTCTTC. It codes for CASSFHYSYNEQFF.

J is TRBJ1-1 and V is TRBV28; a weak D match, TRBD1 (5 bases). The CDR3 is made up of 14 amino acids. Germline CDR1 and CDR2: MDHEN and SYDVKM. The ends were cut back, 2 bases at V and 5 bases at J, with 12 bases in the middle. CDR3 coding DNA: TGTGCCAGCAGTTTAGGGACCTGGCGGACTGAAGCTTTCTTT. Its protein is CASSLGTWRTEAFF.

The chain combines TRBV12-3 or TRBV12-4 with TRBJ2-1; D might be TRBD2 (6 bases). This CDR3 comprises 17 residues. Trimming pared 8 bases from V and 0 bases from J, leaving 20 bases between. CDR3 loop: CASVGINRGSSYNEQFF. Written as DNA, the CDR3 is TGTGCCAGCGTAGGAATAAATCGGGGGAGCTCCTACAATGAGCAGTTCTTC.

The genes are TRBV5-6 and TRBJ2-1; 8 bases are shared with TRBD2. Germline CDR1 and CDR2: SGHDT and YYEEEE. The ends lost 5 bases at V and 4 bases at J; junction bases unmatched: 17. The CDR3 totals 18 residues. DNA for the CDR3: TGTGCCAGCAGTCCCGTGTTATTCGGAGCGGGAGAATACAATGAGCAGTTCTTC. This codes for CASSPVLFGAGEYNEQFF.

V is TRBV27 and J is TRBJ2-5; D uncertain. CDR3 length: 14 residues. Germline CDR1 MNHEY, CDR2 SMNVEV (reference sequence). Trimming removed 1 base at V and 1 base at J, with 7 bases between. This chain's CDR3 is CASSLFDGQETQYF. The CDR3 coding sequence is TGTGCCAGCAGTTTATTCGACGGCCAAGAGACCCAGTACTTC.

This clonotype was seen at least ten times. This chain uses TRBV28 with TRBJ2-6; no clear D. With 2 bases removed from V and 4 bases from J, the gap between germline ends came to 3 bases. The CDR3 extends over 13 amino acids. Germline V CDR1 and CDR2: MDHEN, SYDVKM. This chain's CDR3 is CASSLIGANVLTF. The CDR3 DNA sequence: TGTGCCAGCAGTTTAATAGGGGCCAACGTCCTGACTTTC.

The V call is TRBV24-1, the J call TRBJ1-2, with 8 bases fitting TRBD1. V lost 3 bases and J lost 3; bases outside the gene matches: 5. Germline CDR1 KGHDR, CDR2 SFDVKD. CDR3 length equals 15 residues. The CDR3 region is CATSDPGGEDYGYTF. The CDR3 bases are TGTGCCACCAGTGATCCAGGGGGCGAAGACTATGGCTACACCTTC.

The CDR3 reads CASSPSRNRGSNQPQHF. CDR3 DNA: TGTGCCAGCTCACCTTCTAGAAACAGGGGTAGCAATCAGCCCCAGCATTTT. This chain uses TRBV18 with TRBJ1-5, with 7 positions matching TRBD1. After removal of 3 bases from V and 0 bases from J, the junction contained 8 bases not matched to a gene. Germline CDR1 and CDR2: KGHSH and LQKENI. The CDR3 totals 17 residues.

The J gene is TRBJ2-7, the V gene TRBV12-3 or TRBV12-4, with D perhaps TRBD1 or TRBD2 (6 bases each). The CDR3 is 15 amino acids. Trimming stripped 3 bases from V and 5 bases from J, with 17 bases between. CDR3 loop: CASSFGSWGANEQYF. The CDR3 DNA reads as TGTGCCAGCAGTTTCGGGTCCTGGGGGGCCAACGAGCAGTACTTC.

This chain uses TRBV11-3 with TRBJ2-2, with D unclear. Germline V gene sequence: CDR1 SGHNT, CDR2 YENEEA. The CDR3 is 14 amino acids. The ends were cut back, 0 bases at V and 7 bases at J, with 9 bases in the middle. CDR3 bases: TGTGCCAGCAGCTTAGATCAGGCTTACGGGGAGCTGTTTTTT. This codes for CASSLDQAYGELFF.

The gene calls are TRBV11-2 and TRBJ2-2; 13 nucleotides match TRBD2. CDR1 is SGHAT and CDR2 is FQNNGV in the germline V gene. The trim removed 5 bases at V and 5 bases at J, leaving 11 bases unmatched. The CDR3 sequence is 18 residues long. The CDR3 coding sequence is TGTGCCAGCAGCGGCCTACTAGCGGGAGGGCCTGGAACCGGGGAGCTGTTTTTT. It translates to CASSGLLAGGPGTGELFF.

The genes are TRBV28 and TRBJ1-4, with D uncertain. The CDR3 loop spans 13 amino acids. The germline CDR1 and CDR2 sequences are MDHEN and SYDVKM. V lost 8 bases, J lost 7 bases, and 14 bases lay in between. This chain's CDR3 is CASRIRVSEKLFF. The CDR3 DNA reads TGTGCCAGCCGGATTCGGGTCTCTGAAAAACTGTTTTTT.

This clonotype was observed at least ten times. DNA of the CDR3: TGTGCCAGCAGTTATTCAGGGAATACGCAGTATTTT. This gives the protein CASSYSGNTQYF. The V and J genes are TRBV6-5 and TRBJ2-3; possibly TRBD1 for D (5 bases). Germline lookup yields CDR1 MNHEY and CDR2 SVGAGI. The V end lost 3 bases, the J end lost 7 bases, and 8 bases lay between the germline ends. The CDR3 extends over 12 amino acids.